This T cell receptor (beta chain) was obtained from a study of shared clonotypes between healthy human individuals. CDR3 length: 14 amino acids. Germline CDR1 and CDR2: MNHNS and SASEGT. The ends were cut back, 6 bases at V and 0 bases at J, with 11 bases in the middle. Produced via immunoSEQ multiplex PCR; TCRdb's table is partial and in-frame only. The data contain approximately 1,500,000 clones, roughly 95% of them singletons. A word on this clone: The antigen is undetermined.

The study's findings and limits: Clonotype sharing among the donors was expected to vary with sequencing depth.

This chain connects TRBV6-1 to TRBJ1-1; the D gene is possibly TRBD1 (5 bases). The TCR originated in a man in his thirties or forties in good health. Sequences were obtained from naive CD4+ T cells sorted from blood. The subset is: CD45RA+ positively selected. The CDR3 spells CASSIGTVNTEAFF. CDR3 nucleotide sequence: TGTGCCAGCAGCATTGGGACGGTGAACACTGAAGCTTTCTTT.